The clone carrying this T cell receptor (beta chain) occurred many times. The sample originates from a study of T cells in Graves' hyperthyroidism and ophthalmopathy. TCR beta CDR3 regions were amplified from RNA. In the first-round RT-PCR of the TCR CDR3, the HTBI primer set was used. TCRdb fed the multiplex PCR reads into MiXCR, producing one record per CDR3 protein. The sample has around 520,000 distinct CDR3 sequences, less than 15% seen once; the top ten hold about 15%. J was trimmed by 5 bases and V by 4 bases; bases with no gene match: 7. CDR1 is SGHRS, CDR2 YFSETQ, per germline. This CDR3 spans 15 amino acids.

J is TRBJ2-2 and V is TRBV5-1; 8 nucleotides align to TRBD1. The sample consisted of blood. The receptor was derived from a woman in her thirties or forties with Graves' hyperthyroidism. The CDR3 bases are TGCGCCAGCAGCGAGGGACAGGAAGAAACCGGGGAGCTGTTTTTT. It encodes CASSEGQEETGELFF.